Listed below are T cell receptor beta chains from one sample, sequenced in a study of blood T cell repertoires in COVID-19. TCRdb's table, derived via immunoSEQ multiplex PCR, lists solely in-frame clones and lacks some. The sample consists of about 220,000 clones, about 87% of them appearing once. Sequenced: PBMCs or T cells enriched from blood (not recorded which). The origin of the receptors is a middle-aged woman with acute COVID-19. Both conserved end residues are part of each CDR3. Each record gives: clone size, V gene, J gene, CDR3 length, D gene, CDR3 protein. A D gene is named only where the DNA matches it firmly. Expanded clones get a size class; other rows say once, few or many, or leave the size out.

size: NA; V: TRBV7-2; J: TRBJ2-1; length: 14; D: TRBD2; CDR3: CASSFGRGMNEQFF
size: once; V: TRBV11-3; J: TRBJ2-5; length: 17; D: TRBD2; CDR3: CASSKTRTSGSRETQYF
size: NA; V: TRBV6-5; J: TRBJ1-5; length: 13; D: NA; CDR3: CASSSDKSQPQHF
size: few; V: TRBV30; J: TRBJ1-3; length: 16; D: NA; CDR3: CAWSGHQINSGNTIYF
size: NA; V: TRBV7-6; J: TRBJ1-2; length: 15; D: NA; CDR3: CASSLGTKLNYGYTF
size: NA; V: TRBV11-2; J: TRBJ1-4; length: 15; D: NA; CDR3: CASSRGDKTNEKLFF
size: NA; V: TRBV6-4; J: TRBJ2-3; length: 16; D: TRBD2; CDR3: CASSPLAGLSTDTQYF
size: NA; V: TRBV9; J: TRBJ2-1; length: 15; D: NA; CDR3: CASSVAGIIHNEQFF
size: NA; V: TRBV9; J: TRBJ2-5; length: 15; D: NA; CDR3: CASSVGLTTQETQYF
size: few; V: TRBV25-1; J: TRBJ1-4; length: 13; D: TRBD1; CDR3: CASSGVQQGRLFF
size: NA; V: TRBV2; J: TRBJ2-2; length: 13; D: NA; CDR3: CASRPTGTGELFF
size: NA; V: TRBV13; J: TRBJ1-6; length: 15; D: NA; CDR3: CASSLGRGSGSPLHF
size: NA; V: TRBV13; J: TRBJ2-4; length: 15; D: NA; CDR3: CASSARWGGIDIQYF
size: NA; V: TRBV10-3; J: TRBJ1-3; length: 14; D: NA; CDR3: CAIEKGEGGNTIYF
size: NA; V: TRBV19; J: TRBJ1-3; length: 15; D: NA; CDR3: CASSMVELGGNTIYF